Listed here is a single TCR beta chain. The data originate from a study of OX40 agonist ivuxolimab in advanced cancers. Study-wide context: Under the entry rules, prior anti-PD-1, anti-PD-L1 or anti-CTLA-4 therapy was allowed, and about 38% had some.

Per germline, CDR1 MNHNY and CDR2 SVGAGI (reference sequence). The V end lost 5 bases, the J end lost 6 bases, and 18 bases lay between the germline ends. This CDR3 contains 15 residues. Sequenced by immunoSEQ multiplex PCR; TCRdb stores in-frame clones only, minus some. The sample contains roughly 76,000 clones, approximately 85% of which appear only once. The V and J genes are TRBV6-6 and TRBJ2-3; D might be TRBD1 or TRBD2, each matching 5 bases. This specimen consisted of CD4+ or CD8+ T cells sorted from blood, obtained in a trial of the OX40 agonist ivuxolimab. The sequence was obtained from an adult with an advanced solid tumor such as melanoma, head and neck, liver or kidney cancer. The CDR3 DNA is TGTGCCAGCAGTACGCCCCGGGACCTCAGGGATACGCAGTATTTT. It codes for CASSTPRDLRDTQYF.